The entry below gives a single TCR beta chain sequence along with its context. Its antigen is unidentified. The authors reverse transcribed all of the isolated RNA, so sequencing captured expressed TCRB transcripts. Assay: immunoSEQ multiplex PCR; the TCRdb copy retains only in-frame clones and omits some. The sample lists roughly 230,000 clones, around 10% occurring once. The CDR3 length is 14 residues. The J segment lost 3 bases and the V segment lost 2 bases, leaving 4 bases of the junction unmatched. The germline CDR1 and CDR2 sequences are SGHRS and YFSETQ. The entry originates in a study of beta chain features in type 1 diabetes. Study-level results: VDJ junctions sequenced from type 1 diabetes patients showed fewer insertions and more deletions.

Source material: naive CD4+ T cells from blood. The V gene is TRBV5-1, the J gene TRBJ2-7, with TRBD2 matching over 8 bases. This receptor was identified in a woman under 30 in good health. In nucleotides, the CDR3 is TGCGCCAGCAGCTTCGCCAGCGGGAGCTACGAGCAGTACTTC. As protein: CASSFASGSYEQYF.